What follows describes a single T cell receptor (beta chain). Antigen: not known. This specimen belongs to a study of T cells expressing NK-cell markers. Study at large: The TCR beta repertoires originated in sorted CD3+CD56+NKG2C+, CD3+CD56+NKG2C- and CD3+CD56-NKG2C+ T cells.

TCRdb re-called the 5' RACE reads, yielding one record per CDR3 amino acid sequence without DNA. The table lists some 110,000 distinct CDR3 sequences. General study results and limits: Topping the CD3+CD56-NKG2C+ fraction as well were these clonotypes, in four donors. Dominant NKG2C+ clonotypes in 5 or 6 donors made up roughly 1.0-7.0% of CD8+ T cells. Nothing established the HCMV specificity of expanded NKG2C+ T cell clones.

This clonotype was obtained from a woman aged 18-69 years in good health. Sequencing was done on a sample of blood T cells: a sorted CD56 or NKG2C T cell subset, CD4+ or CD8+ T cells, or bulk PBMC T cells (not recorded which).

The CDR3 is CSVEPVHTDTQYF. This chain connects TRBV29-1 to TRBJ2-3. The CDR3 has 13 residues. The germline CDR1 and CDR2 sequences are SQVTM and ANQGSEA.